Included here is one T cell receptor (beta chain) sequence, with context. Its antigen is as yet unknown. This entry comes from a study of T cell responses to AZD1222 COVID-19 vaccine. Study results and limitations: When two AZD1222 doses had been given, Spike-specific TCR breadth and depth rose. Researchers took repertoire samples only after the peak T cell response had come. Baseline serostatus was positive in only six AZD1222 recipients.

The CDR3 has 14 residues. Germline CDR1 reads SGDLS; CDR2 reads YYNGEE. V dropped 0 bases and J dropped 3 bases, with 7 bases sitting between them. Assay: immunoSEQ multiplex PCR; the TCRdb copy retains only in-frame clones and omits some. This repertoire shows 150,000 to 200,000 clones, approximately 89% found once; its top ten account for more than 0.9%. V is TRBV9 and J is TRBJ1-5; a possible D gene is TRBD1 (5 bases). This TCR was sampled from an adult who received the AZD1222 COVID-19 vaccine. The sequencing used peripheral blood, collected 28 days after the second AZD1222 dose. The CDR3 loop reads CASSVGRANQPQHF. The CDR3 DNA sequence: TGTGCCAGCAGCGTAGGCAGGGCCAATCAGCCCCAGCATTTT.